This T cell receptor (beta chain) was identified during a study of read filtering for tumor transcriptome and immune sequencing. Study in general: Mean patient age was around 66 years, range about 45 to 85; roughly 18 male, 12 to 15 female. R-ISS stage counts were under 10 for I, about 15 for II, 6 or 7 for III. Transcriptome libraries were built from DNase-treated RNA.

Findings of the study overall: RNA-seq captured clonotypes less deeply and reliably than IR-seq.

Ten or more counts support this clonotype. Antigen unknown. With 3 bases removed from V and 0 bases from J, the gap between germline ends came to 9 bases. From germline, CDR1 is SGHVS and CDR2 FQNEAQ. This CDR3 contains 15 residues. The library was built from around 400 ng RNA with molecular barcoded adaptors for alpha/delta and beta/gamma chains. TCRdb re-analysed the reads in MiXCR, keeping a single row per CDR3 protein. The table shows around 58,000 distinct CDR3 sequences, with approximately 14% occurring only once. J is TRBJ2-1 and V is TRBV7-8; D possibly uses TRBD1 or TRBD2 (5 bases each). This receptor was taken from a donor over 35 with multiple myeloma. Sequencing used a population of CD138-negative cells sorted from bone marrow. CDR3 nucleotide sequence: TGTGCCAGCAGCTTTCGGGACGCCTCCTACAATGAGCAGTTCTTC. Its protein product is CASSFRDASYNEQFF.